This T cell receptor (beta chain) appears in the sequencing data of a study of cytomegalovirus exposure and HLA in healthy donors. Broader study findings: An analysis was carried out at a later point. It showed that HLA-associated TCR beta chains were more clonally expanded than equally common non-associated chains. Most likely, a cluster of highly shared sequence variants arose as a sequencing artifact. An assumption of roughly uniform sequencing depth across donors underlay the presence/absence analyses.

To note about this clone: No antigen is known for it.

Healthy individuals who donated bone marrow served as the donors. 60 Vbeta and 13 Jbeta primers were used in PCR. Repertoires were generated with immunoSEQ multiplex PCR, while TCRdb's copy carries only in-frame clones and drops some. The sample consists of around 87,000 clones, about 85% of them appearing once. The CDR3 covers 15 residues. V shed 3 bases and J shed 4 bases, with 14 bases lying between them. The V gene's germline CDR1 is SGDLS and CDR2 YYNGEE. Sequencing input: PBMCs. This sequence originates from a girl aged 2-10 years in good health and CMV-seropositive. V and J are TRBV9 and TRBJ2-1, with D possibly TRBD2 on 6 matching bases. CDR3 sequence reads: CASSGGTRAYNEQFF. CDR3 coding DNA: TGTGCCAGCAGCGGCGGGACTCGAGCGTACAATGAGCAGTTCTTC.